The 28 T cell receptor beta chains presented below share a single source sample, sequenced in a study of cytomegalovirus exposure and HLA in healthy donors. PCR amplification relied on 60 Vbeta primers (plus 13 Jbeta primers). This table comes from immunoSEQ multiplex PCR, and its TCRdb copy is limited to in-frame clones, with some not included. The repertoire holds under 200,000 clones, approximately 71% seen once, with around 5% in the top ten. The sequencing input was PBMCs. These receptors all come from a woman younger than 35 in good health and CMV-seropositive.

This clone was recorded only once. The chain recombines TRBV6-4 with TRBJ2-1; TRBD2 agrees at 14 bases. V lost 5 bases to trimming and J lost 8 bases; unmatched junction nucleotides: 5. This CDR3 has 15 amino acids. The V gene's germline CDR1 is MRHNA and CDR2 SNTAGT. The CDR3 DNA reads TGTGCCAGCAGTTTGACTAGCGGGGGGGCGGATGAGCAGTTCTTC. Its protein is CASSLTSGGADEQFF.

On this clone: Other DNA sequences in the sample encode the same CDR3. The chain uses TRBV30 and TRBJ1-1; tentative D call: TRBD1 (6 bases). The V end lost 0 bases, the J end lost 5 bases, and 10 bases lay between the germline ends. Germline CDR1 GTSNPN, CDR2 SVGIG (reference sequence). There are 13 residues in the CDR3. CDR3 residues: CAWSVRGNTEAFF. The CDR3 region has the DNA TGTGCCTGGAGTGTAAGGGGGAATACTGAAGCTTTCTTT.

This clone was counted between two and nine times. The chain is built from TRBV1 and TRBJ2-1; the table's TRBD2 call for D was not verified on the DNA. TRBV1 is listed as a pseudogene. The CDR3 is 16 amino acids. CDR3 coding DNA: TGCACCAGCAGCCAAGAGTTTGGGAGTCCCAAACCTCGGCAGTTCTTC. Its translation is CTSSQEFGSPKPRQFF.

This clone was seen a handful of times. The V call is TRBV9, the J call TRBJ2-7; TRBD1 aligns across 8 bases. Looked up from germline, CDR1 is SGDLS and CDR2 is YYNGEE. The CDR3 runs 14 residues. Germline trimming cut 3 bases from V and 5 bases from J; bases unmatched to any gene: 7. CDR3 loop: CASSAWDRTDEQYF. The CDR3 DNA reads TGTGCCAGCAGCGCATGGGACAGGACGGACGAGCAGTACTTC.

V usage is TRBV7-3 and J usage is TRBJ2-2; TRBD1 might be the D (5 bases). The CDR3 runs 16 residues. Trimming took off 5 bases at V and 1 base at J, with 14 bases between the two ends. Germline lookup yields CDR1 SGHTA and CDR2 FQGTGA. DNA for the CDR3: TGTGCCAGCAGCCCCAACGCTGGACAGAACACCGGGGAGCTGTTTTTT. Encoded protein: CASSPNAGQNTGELFF.

V and J are TRBV9 and TRBJ2-3, with 10 bases lining up with TRBD1. Germline loops: CDR1 SGDLS, CDR2 YYNGEE. The length of the CDR3 is 16 residues. V was clipped by 1 base and J by 4 bases; unmatched bases: 6. CDR3 in amino acids: CASSVSSGQGSDTQYF. In DNA form, the CDR3 reads TGTGCCAGCAGCGTATCGTCGGGACAGGGGTCAGATACGCAGTATTTT.

The chain links TRBV6-6 to TRBJ2-1; D is unclear. There are 11 residues in the CDR3. V was shortened by 10 bases and J by 5 bases, with 9 bases between the two germline ends. Germline V gives CDR1 MNHNY, CDR2 SVGAGI (reference sequence). CDR3 bases: TGTGCCACCAAACTAAACAATGAGCAGTTCTTC. Its translation is CATKLNNEQFF.

The rearrangement uses TRBV30 and TRBJ2-1; 7 bases line up with TRBD1. The ends lost 7 bases at V and 12 bases at J; junction bases unmatched: 9. Per the germline V gene, CDR1 is GTSNPN and CDR2 is SVGIG (reference sequence). CDR3 length equals 11 residues. The CDR3 loop is CAFTARDRQFF. The CDR3 nucleotides read TGTGCCTTTACAGCGAGGGACAGGCAGTTCTTC. Together with reference TRBV30 and TRBJ2-1, the CDR3 gives the full variable domain: SQTIHQWPATLVQPVGSPLSLECTVEGTSNPNLYWYRQAAGRGLQLLFYSVGIGQISSEVPQNLSASRPQDRQFILSSKKLLLSDSGFYLCAFTARDRQFFGPGTRLTVL.

The V gene is TRBV4-1, the J gene TRBJ1-2; 9 bases line up with TRBD1. This CDR3 is 14 amino acids long. Germline-derived CDR1 and CDR2 are MGHRA and YSYEKL. J gave up 2 bases and V 4 bases, and 2 bases lay outside the gene matches. The CDR3 protein is CASSPGQGNYGYTF. CDR3 sequence (DNA): TGCGCCAGCAGCCCGGGACAGGGAAACTATGGCTACACCTTC.

The chain has TRBV2 and TRBJ2-5; 10 bases match TRBD2. This CDR3 spans 13 amino acids. The ends lost 6 bases at V and 5 bases at J; junction bases unmatched: 3. Germline CDR1 and CDR2: SNHLY and FYNNEI. CDR3 coding DNA: TGTGCCAGCAGCGAACTAGCGGGGGAGACCCAGTACTTC. This gives the protein CASSELAGETQYF.

The gene calls are TRBV6-1 and TRBJ2-7; D uncertain. The CDR3 has 12 amino acids. V was shortened by 3 bases and J by 0 bases, with 3 bases between the two germline ends. Germline V CDR1 and CDR2: MNHNS, SASEGT. The CDR3 region is CASSDISYEQYF. The CDR3 DNA reads as TGTGCCAGCAGTGACATCTCCTACGAGCAGTACTTC.

The chain combines TRBV2 with TRBJ2-3; 12 bases match TRBD2. CDR1 is SNHLY and CDR2 is FYNNEI in the germline V gene. The CDR3 spans 16 residues. V gave up 7 bases and J gave up 2 bases; unmatched junction bases: 7. In nucleotides, the CDR3 is TGTGCCAGCAAACTGCTAGCGGGGGGGTACACAGATACGCAGTATTTT. This gives the protein CASKLLAGGYTDTQYF.

The sample holds a few counts of this clone. The chain carries TRBV9 and TRBJ2-5; perhaps TRBD2 as D (5 bases). V lost 3 bases, J lost 2 bases, and 11 bases lay in between. This CDR3 has 14 residues. CDR1 SGDLS and CDR2 YYNGEE come from the germline V gene. Here the CDR3 DNA reads TGTGCCAGCAGCGCCGGGAACCTACAAGAGACCCAGTACTTC. Residues: CASSAGNLQETQYF.

This chain connects TRBV7-2 to TRBJ1-6; perhaps TRBD1 as D (5 bases). V was clipped by 4 bases and J by 7 bases, with 11 bases between them. The CDR3 contains 14 residues. Germline-derived CDR1 and CDR2 are SGHTA and FQGNSA. CDR3 coding DNA: TGTGCCAGCAGCTACTGGGAGGGGAATTCACCCCTCCACTTT. Encoded protein: CASSYWEGNSPLHF.

The V call is TRBV5-1, the J call TRBJ2-2, with D maybe TRBD1 (6 bases). Germline loops: CDR1 SGHRS, CDR2 YFSETQ. There are 14 residues in the CDR3. The ends were cut back, 4 bases at V and 5 bases at J, with 12 bases in the middle. The CDR3 sequence: CASSEGGGTGELFF. CDR3 DNA: TGCGCCAGCAGCGAAGGGGGTGGAACCGGGGAGCTGTTTTTT.

This clone was found once. CDR3 sequence (DNA): TGTGCCAGCAGCCAATTGGGTGGCGGGGGGACGAGCTCCTACAATGAGCAGTTCTTC. This sequence encodes CASSQLGGGGTSSYNEQFF. This chain connects TRBV4-2 to TRBJ2-1; the match to TRBD2 covers 8 bases. CDR1 and CDR2 from the germline V gene are LGHNA and YNFKEQ. The CDR3 extends over 19 amino acids. V trimming: 2 bases; J trimming: 0 bases; junction bases outside the gene matches: 12.

The chain couples TRBV7-9 to TRBJ2-7, with D possibly being TRBD2 (5 bases). This CDR3 contains 14 residues. Looked up from germline, CDR1 is SEHNR and CDR2 is FQNEAQ (reference sequence). Trimming stripped 7 bases from V and 3 bases from J, with 16 bases between. CDR3 amino acids: CASIPDGEIYEQYF. CDR3 coding DNA: TGTGCCAGCATCCCTGACGGGGAGATCTACGAGCAGTACTTC. The full variable domain, rest sourced from reference TRBV7-9 and TRBJ2-7, is DTGVSQNPRHKITKRGQNVTFRCDPISEHNRLYWYRQTLGQGPEFLTYFQNEAQLEKSRLLSDRFSAERPKGSFSTLEIQRTEQGDSAMYLCASIPDGEIYEQYFGPGTRLTVT.

A remark on this clone: This specimen includes other DNA sequences encoding the same CDR3. This chain links TRBV6-1 with TRBJ2-7, with a weak D call TRBD1 (6 bases). CDR1 is MNHNS and CDR2 is SASEGT in the germline V gene. CDR3 length equals 12 residues. Trimming cost V 4 bases and J 3 bases, with 7 bases left between them. Here the CDR3 DNA reads TGTGCCAGCAGTGCAGGGGTCTACGAGCAGTACTTC. Encoded protein: CASSAGVYEQYF.

The chain recombines TRBV29-1 with TRBJ2-3, with 10 bases lining up with TRBD2. The germline V gene has CDR1 SQVTM and CDR2 ANQGSEA. This CDR3 is 15 amino acids long. Trimming took 6 bases from V and 1 from J; bases not matched to a gene: 7. The CDR3 protein is CSVSGGAGGTDTQYF. The CDR3 region has the DNA TGCAGCGTGAGCGGGGGGGCCGGGGGCACAGATACGCAGTATTTT.

This clone turned up a few times. The chain recombines TRBV27 with TRBJ1-4, with D perhaps TRBD1 (5 bases). Germline V CDR1 and CDR2: MNHEY, SMNVEV (reference sequence). With 4 bases removed from V and 8 bases from J, the gap between germline ends came to 11 bases. CDR3 size: 13 residues. The CDR3 nucleotides are TGTGCCAGCAGTTCCCGTCCAGGGGAAAAACTGTTTTTT. It codes for CASSSRPGEKLFF.

The chain recombines TRBV19 with TRBJ1-6; 7 bases align to TRBD1. V shed 3 bases and J 6 bases; nucleotides not matched to a gene: 8. The CDR3 spans 16 residues. The germline gives CDR1 LNHDA, CDR2 SQIVND (reference sequence). Here the CDR3 reads CASSISETGSNSPLHF. The CDR3 DNA reads TGTGCCAGTAGTATTTCGGAGACAGGGTCTAATTCACCCCTCCACTTT.

The rearrangement links TRBV18 to TRBJ2-3; 11 bases agree with TRBD2. CDR3 length: 17 amino acids. V was clipped by 3 bases and J by 0 bases; unmatched bases: 5. Germline assignment: CDR1 KGHSH and CDR2 LQKENI. DNA for the CDR3: TGTGCCAGCTCACCCCTAGCGGGGGGACCTAGCACAGATACGCAGTATTTT. Protein sequence: CASSPLAGGPSTDTQYF.

The gene calls are TRBV19 and TRBJ2-7, with D possibly matching TRBD2 (6 bases). Germline lookup yields CDR1 LNHDA and CDR2 SQIVND (reference sequence). CDR3 length: 14 residues. The V end was cut by 9 bases, the J end by 0 bases, with 15 bases between. CDR3 in amino acids: CASRPGGSSYEQYF. The CDR3 bases are TGTGCCAGCCGTCCTGGGGGGAGCTCCTACGAGCAGTACTTC.

The chain uses TRBV18 and TRBJ2-7; 7 bases are a match to TRBD1. With 3 bases clipped from V and 3 bases from J, the junction kept 5 bases outside the gene matches. The germline CDR1 and CDR2 sequences are KGHSH and LQKENI. The CDR3 spans 14 residues. The chain's CDR3 is CASSPGTVNYEQYF. CDR3 in DNA: TGTGCCAGCTCACCCGGGACAGTGAACTACGAGCAGTACTTC.

The chain is built from TRBV13 and TRBJ2-7; D unclear. V was trimmed by 6 bases and J by 3 bases, leaving 18 bases between them. The germline CDR1 and CDR2 sequences are PRHDT and FYEKMQ (reference sequence). The CDR3 covers 15 residues. The CDR3 spells CASRPAPAPNYEQYF. The CDR3 DNA sequence: TGTGCCAGCAGACCAGCGCCGGCTCCAAACTACGAGCAGTACTTC.

The chain has TRBV6-6 and TRBJ1-2; 8 nucleotides line up with TRBD1. Losses at the gene ends were 4 bases for V and 0 bases for J; bases not matched to a gene: 7. The germline V gene has CDR1 MNHNY and CDR2 SVGAGI (reference sequence). This CDR3 region has 16 residues. The CDR3: CASSSLPGGANYGYTF. The DNA of the CDR3 is TGTGCCAGCAGTTCACTTCCAGGGGGCGCTAACTATGGCTACACCTTC.

V and J are TRBV2 and TRBJ1-6; D is uncertain. Trimming cost V 7 bases and J 4 bases, with 17 bases left between them. This CDR3 comprises 16 residues. Per germline, CDR1 SNHLY and CDR2 FYNNEI. As DNA, the CDR3 is TGTGCCAGCAACCTTGGCGGGAGCCGATATAATTCACCCCTCCACTTT. Translation gives CASNLGGSRYNSPLHF. Full variable domain (missing parts from reference TRBV2 and TRBJ1-6): EPEVTQTPSHQVTQMGQEVILRCVPISNHLYFYWYRQILGQKVEFLVSFYNNEISEKSEIFDDQFSVERPDGSNFTLKIRSTKLEDSAMYFCASNLGGSRYNSPLHFGNGTRLTVT.

Turning to this clone: Being one base from a much bigger clone, this may be a read error. The rearrangement joins TRBV29-1 to TRBJ2-6; 11 bases agree with TRBD1. From germline, CDR1 is SQVTM and CDR2 ANQGSEA. The CDR3 is made up of 18 amino acids. CDR3 loop: CSVLIGGQGGPGAYVLTF. Written as DNA, the CDR3 is TGCAGCGTCCTAATCGGGGGACAGGGGGGACCTGGGGCCTACGTCCTGACTTTC.